These 19 T cell receptor beta chains share one sample of origin, sequenced in a study of T cells in women clearing cervical HPV infection. Measured with immunoSEQ multiplex PCR; TCRdb has only the in-frame clones, and not every one. Here the sample table reports 40,000 or so clones. The sequencing sample was made of blood buffy coat. Receptor source: a woman between 18 and 69 years old with a cervical HPV16 infection that either progressed to CIN3+ or cleared (not recorded which).

As to this clone: The read halts 3 residues ahead of the CDR3 end, with the missing end drawn from the germline J gene. This chain links TRBV2 with TRBJ1-2; 7 nucleotides agree with TRBD1. The germline V gene encodes CDR1 SNHLY and CDR2 FYNNEI. This CDR3 is built from 16 residues. Trimming cost V 10 bases and J 4 bases; bases outside gene matches: 18. Here the CDR3 reads CATTLSGTDNFYGYTF. CDR3 DNA (partial): TGTGCCACCACTCTCTCCGGGACAGATAATTTCTATGGC. The full variable domain, rest sourced from reference TRBV2 and TRBJ1-2, is EPEVTQTPSHQVTQMGQEVILRCVPISNHLYFYWYRQILGQKVEFLVSFYNNEISEKSEIFDDQFSVERPDGSNFTLKIRSTKLEDSAMYFCATTLSGTDNFYGYTFGSGTRLTVV.

With regard to this clone: The read gets to within 3 residues of the CDR3 end, and the germline J gene fills in the rest. V and J are TRBV10-3 and TRBJ2-7; maybe TRBD2 (7 bases). With 11 bases removed from V and 5 bases from J, the gap between germline ends came to 19 bases. Germline-derived CDR1 and CDR2 are ENHRY and SYGVKD. The CDR3 has 13 amino acids. The covered CDR3 bases are TGTGCCCTCAAGAAGGGGGACTACGACGAG. Amino acid sequence: CALKKGDYDE. The full CDR3 protein reads CALKKGDYDEQYF.

As for this clone: The read halts 3 residues ahead of the CDR3 end, with the missing end drawn from the germline J gene. The chain couples TRBV6-2 or TRBV6-3 to TRBJ2-7, with 10 positions matching TRBD2. The CDR3 spans 15 residues. The germline gives CDR1 MNHEY, CDR2 SVGEGT. Trimming cost V 4 bases and J 6 bases; bases outside gene matches: 9. The sequenced part of the CDR3 DNA is TGTGCCAGCAGTTCACCGGGACTAGCGCGAGGCGAG. Its protein product is CASSSPGLARGE. The entire CDR3 sequence reads CASSSPGLARGEQYF.

About this clone: From the germline J gene comes the end of the CDR3, since the read stops 3 residues before it. The rearrangement uses TRBV19 and TRBJ2-3; possibly TRBD2 for D (5 bases). Looked up from germline, CDR1 is LNHDA and CDR2 is SQIVND (reference sequence). The CDR3 has 15 amino acids. The CDR3 region is CASSMGAAANQPQYF. The CDR3 bases that were read are TGTGCCAGTAGTATGGGAGCGGCAGCTAATCAGCCG.

Remarks on this clone: Read coverage stops 3 residues before the CDR3 terminus; the germline J gene supplies the remainder. The V and J genes are TRBV12-3 or TRBV12-4 and TRBJ1-2; 7 bases are a match to TRBD1. This CDR3 spans 13 amino acids. The covered CDR3 bases are TGTGCCAGCAGCCCCTACGACAGGGTCGGA. Its translation is CASSPYDRVG. In full, the CDR3 is CASSPYDRVGYTF.

Turning to this clone: Coverage ceases 3 residues before the CDR3 finishes, and the germline J gene fills in the end. This chain uses TRBV20-1 with TRBJ1-6; 8 bases line up with TRBD1. The CDR3 sequence is 14 residues long. After removal of 3 bases from V and 7 bases from J, the junction contained 5 bases not matched to a gene. The germline V gene encodes CDR1 DFQATT and CDR2 SNEGSKA (reference sequence). The covered CDR3 bases are TGCAGTGCTAGGGTGACAGGGGCGAATTCACCC. Its translation is CSARVTGANSP. The entire CDR3 sequence reads CSARVTGANSPLHF.

For this clone: The read is 3 residues too short to cover the CDR3 end, so that end is filled in from the germline J gene. J is TRBJ1-5 and V is TRBV19, with no clear D. There are 14 residues in the CDR3. The V end lost 5 bases, the J end lost 3 bases, and 11 bases lay between the germline ends. CDR1 is LNHDA, CDR2 SQIVND, per germline (reference sequence). CDR3 DNA (partial): TGTGCCAGTAGTCGCGGGCGGCACAATCAGCCC. This encodes CASSRGRHNQP. The full CDR3 is CASSRGRHNQPQHF.

To note about this clone: The read finishes 3 residues shy of the CDR3 end, and the germline J gene is used to complete it. The chain combines TRBV19 with TRBJ2-7, with TRBD1 matching 9 bases. V lost 5 bases, J lost 3 bases, and 8 bases stayed unmatched. The CDR3 spans 15 residues. In germline, CDR1 is LNHDA, CDR2 SQIVND (reference sequence). The CDR3 bases that were read are TGTGCCAGTAGTTCCCGGACAGGGGAGTACTACGAG. This gives the protein CASSSRTGEYYE. In full, the CDR3 reads CASSSRTGEYYEQYF.

About this clone itself: The sequenced fragment ends 3 residues before the CDR3 boundary, so the rest is inferred from the germline J gene. V and J are TRBV10-1 and TRBJ2-3; D uncertain. This CDR3 comprises 15 residues. CDR1 is WNHNN, CDR2 SYGVQD, per germline (reference sequence). The V end lost 0 bases, the J end lost 4 bases, and 11 bases lay between the germline ends. The part of the CDR3 DNA that was read is TGCGCCAGCAGTGAGTCGTCGAAGGGCCCAGATACG. It specifies CASSESSKGPDT. The full CDR3 is CASSESSKGPDTQYF.

Remarks on this clone: Read sequence stops 3 residues before the CDR3 end, and the germline J gene provides the missing end. The gene calls are TRBV10-3 and TRBJ2-3; 8 bases fit TRBD2. Germline CDR1 and CDR2: ENHRY and SYGVKD. The CDR3 has 14 amino acids. The V and J ends lost 3 bases and 4 bases, in that order; junction bases with no gene match: 3. CDR3 region: CAISDRTSSDTQYF. The DNA read from the CDR3 is TGTGCCATCAGTGACCGGACTAGCTCAGATACG.

Concerning this clone itself: The observed sequence ends 3 residues before the CDR3 terminus, with the missing tail filled in from the germline J gene. The genes are TRBV7-2 and TRBJ1-1, with D possibly TRBD1 on 5 matching bases. Germline assignment: CDR1 SGHTA and CDR2 FQGNSA. The CDR3 totals 14 residues. V was shortened by 6 bases and J by 0 bases, with 11 bases between the two germline ends. The CDR3 sequence: CASSYSGMNTEAFF. The part of the CDR3 DNA that was read is TGTGCCAGCAGTTACTCAGGGATGAACACTGAA.

Details on this clone: The read finishes 3 residues shy of the CDR3 end, and the germline J gene is used to complete it. This chain uses TRBV30 with TRBJ2-2; 7 bases match TRBD2. The CDR3 is made up of 15 amino acids. Germline loops: CDR1 GTSNPN, CDR2 SVGIG (reference sequence). V shed 0 bases, J shed 4 bases, and the junction held 5 bases outside the gene matches. The covered CDR3 bases are TGTGCCTGGAGTGTACTAGCGATGGGCACCGGGGAG. Translating gives CAWSVLAMGTGE. The whole CDR3 is CAWSVLAMGTGELFF.

In the case of this clone: The CDR3 end lies 3 residues beyond the end of the read and is filled in from the germline J gene. This chain links TRBV11-2 with TRBJ2-2; tentative D call: TRBD2 (5 bases). Trimming took 0 bases from V and 4 from J, leaving 9 bases between them. The germline V gene has CDR1 SGHAT and CDR2 FQNNGV. This CDR3 contains 15 residues. The sequenced CDR3 bases are TGTGCCAGCAGCTTAGATACTAGTCCCACCGGGGAG. This codes for CASSLDTSPTGE. The entire CDR3 protein reads CASSLDTSPTGELFF. The whole variable domain, remainder taken from reference TRBV11-2 and TRBJ2-2, is EAGVAQSPRYKIIEKRQSVAFWCNPISGHATLYWYQQILGQGPKLLIQFQNNGVVDDSQLPKDRFSAERLKGVDSTLKIQPAKLEDSAVYLCASSLDTSPTGELFFGEGSRLTVL.

With respect to this clone: With the read ending 3 residues before the CDR3 end, the germline J gene is used to fill in that end. The rearrangement joins TRBV2 to TRBJ2-3, with 15 bases lining up with TRBD2. This CDR3 has 16 residues. The germline CDR1 and CDR2 sequences are SNHLY and FYNNEI. Trimming cost V 7 bases and J 5 bases; bases outside gene matches: 7. The sequenced CDR3 bases are TGTGCCAGCACAGGACTAGCGGGAGGGCCCAGAGATACG. This encodes CASTGLAGGPRDT. In full, the CDR3 reads CASTGLAGGPRDTQYF.

A remark on this clone: The read terminates 3 residues ahead of where the CDR3 ends, so the germline J gene completes it. V gene TRBV2 combines with J gene TRBJ1-2, with D tentatively TRBD1 (5 bases). The germline V gene has CDR1 SNHLY and CDR2 FYNNEI. The CDR3 contains 14 residues. Here the CDR3 reads CASTLAGDLYDYTF. The CDR3 bases that were read are TGTGCCAGCACGCTAGCGGGGGACCTCTACGAC.

Comment on this clone: Read coverage stops 3 residues before the CDR3 terminus; the germline J gene supplies the remainder. The rearrangement links TRBV2 to TRBJ2-7, with 7 bases that match TRBD1. Germline V gene data show CDR1 as SNHLY and CDR2 as FYNNEI. Trimming removed 4 bases from V and 3 bases from J; junction bases left unmatched: 12. The length of the CDR3 is 16 residues. The CDR3 spells CASSGVGTGVFYEQYF. Incomplete CDR3 DNA: TGTGCCAGCAGTGGAGTAGGAACAGGGGTTTTCTACGAG.

Details on this clone: The CDR3 end falls 3 residues outside the read, so it is completed with the germline J gene. The chain has TRBV28 and TRBJ2-7, with TRBD2 matching over 16 bases. This CDR3 region has 16 residues. The trim removed 7 bases at V and 4 bases at J, leaving 7 bases unmatched. Per germline, CDR1 MDHEN and CDR2 SYDVKM. The sequenced part of the CDR3 DNA is TGTGCCAGCAAGGGACTAGCGGGAGGGTCCTTTTACGAG. This sequence encodes CASKGLAGGSFYE. Given in full, the CDR3 is CASKGLAGGSFYEQYF.

Judged by frequency, this clone is medium-sized. The read ends 3 residues before the CDR3 terminus; that terminus is restored from the germline J gene. The rearrangement uses TRBV7-2 and TRBJ2-1; 9 bases match TRBD2. The CDR3 contains 15 residues. The J segment lost 5 bases and the V segment lost 0 bases, leaving 2 bases of the junction unmatched. Germline values: CDR1 SGHTA, CDR2 FQGNSA. The part of the CDR3 DNA that was read is TGTGCCAGCAGCTTAGCTAGCGGGGGTGACAATGAG. It codes for CASSLASGGDNE. The CDR3 as a whole reads CASSLASGGDNEQFF.

Points on this clone: The read ends 3 residues early relative to the CDR3; the germline J gene fills the gap. This sequence joins TRBV19 and TRBJ1-4; 7 positions match TRBD1. Germline CDR1 and CDR2: LNHDA and SQIVND (reference sequence). This CDR3 comprises 13 residues. V gave up 2 bases and J gave up 8 bases; unmatched junction bases: 2. The CDR3 spells CASSITGAEKLFF. The DNA read from the CDR3 is TGTGCCAGTAGTATAACAGGGGCGGAAAAA. The full variable domain, with the rest looked up from reference TRBV19 and TRBJ1-4, is DGGITQSPKYLFRKEGQNVTLSCEQNLNHDAMYWYRQDPGQGLRLIYYSQIVNDFQKGDIAEGYSVSREKKESFPLTVTSAQKNPTAFYLCASSITGAEKLFFGSGTQLSVL.